This T cell receptor (beta chain) appears in the sequencing data of a study of T-cell reconstitution after alpha-beta-depleted transplantation in children. Germline loops: CDR1 SGHAT, CDR2 FQNNGV. V lost 2 bases and J lost 5, with 9 bases in between. The CDR3 runs to 14 residues. The TCRbeta library incorporated unique molecular identifiers. TCRdb re-called the PCR reads with MiXCR, one entry per CDR3 protein. The sample contains 90,000 to 100,000 distinct CDR3 sequences, 20% to 30% of which appear only once. This clonotype was observed a handful of times. The clonotype originates from a boy aged 2 to 9 with acute lymphoblastic leukemia, due to receive a stem cell transplant. The specimen comprised PBMCs, sampled before TCRalphabeta/CD19-depleted stem cell transplant. The V and J genes are TRBV11-2 and TRBJ2-2; D is perhaps TRBD1 (5 bases). The chain's CDR3 is CASSLRAGTGELFF. DNA of the CDR3: TGTGCCAGCAGCTTACGGGCAGGGACCGGGGAGCTGTTTTTT.